This T cell receptor beta chain emerged from a study of blood T cell repertoires in COVID-19. Study as a whole: The origin of the acute and convalescent COVID-19 samples was the United States, Italy and Spain. From T cells, B-cell-depleted T cells, or PBMCs came the material, which was cDNA or gDNA.

Profiling relied on immunoSEQ multiplex PCR, and the TCRdb table lists in-frame clones only, not all of them. The sample lists roughly 300,000 clones, 81% occurring once. Germline V gene data show CDR1 as LGHNA and CDR2 as YNFKEQ. The CDR3 runs 17 residues. The V gene end was trimmed by 0 bases and the J gene end by 3 bases; junction bases not matched to a gene: 9. Sequenced material: peripheral blood. This receptor was obtained from a woman in her sixties with active or convalescent COVID-19. The chain links TRBV4-2 to TRBJ1-2; 8 nucleotides align to TRBD1. The DNA for the CDR3 is TGTGCCAGCAGCCAAGATAGGCACAGGGGGAGTGACTATGGCTACACCTTC. It is translated as CASSQDRHRGSDYGYTF.